A selection of T cell receptor beta chains follows, all from one sample in a study of blood T cell repertoires in COVID-19. TCRdb keeps only in-frame clones here, not all; method: immunoSEQ multiplex PCR. The sample lists approximately 230,000 clones, around 84% occurring once. Sequenced: PBMCs or T cells enriched from blood (not recorded which). The receptors stem from a man aged 18 to 29 who had recovered from COVID-19. The CDR3 runs from the conserved cysteine through the conserved F or W. Part of the rows lack a size; the others show once, few, many or a class for expanded clones.

clone size,J gene,V gene,CDR3 protein
once,TRBJ2-7,TRBV7-8,CASGPTGFIHEQYF
-,TRBJ2-1,TRBV28,CASSFVRGRINEQFF
-,TRBJ2-5,TRBV28,CASSFAGAGKETQYF
-,TRBJ1-2,TRBV7-2,CASSLVTGGNYGYTF
-,TRBJ2-2,TRBV18,CASSQQENTGELFF
-,TRBJ2-1,TRBV5-4,CASSLDGGTSEYNEQFF
-,TRBJ1-4,TRBV28,CASRPDRGPREKLFF
once,TRBJ1-3,TRBV14,CASSLLSGNTIYF
-,TRBJ2-4,TRBV3-1/TRBV3-2,CASSQDLGKRGTKNIQYF
-,TRBJ1-2,TRBV6-5,CATFSQHRGYGYTF
-,TRBJ1-3,TRBV11-2,CASSLRQSSGNTIYF
-,TRBJ2-3,TRBV3-1/TRBV3-2,CASSPTSGSTDTQYF
once,TRBJ2-5,TRBV19,CASSIWDSKETQYF
-,TRBJ1-6,TRBV27,CASRTGTVSSYNSPLHF
-,TRBJ2-7,TRBV6-5,CASSYGGPSYEQYF
once,TRBJ1-6,TRBV10-3,CAISDWTRSYNSPLHF
-,TRBJ2-1,TRBV3-1/TRBV3-2,CASSQDPRLHNEQFF
-,TRBJ1-1,TRBV15,CATSRDFVTEAFF
few,TRBJ1-3,TRBV19,CASSNSRDSLSGNTIYF
-,TRBJ2-1,TRBV19,CASSIASGRYNEQFF
-,TRBJ2-1,TRBV10-3,CAISGPSGINEQFF
few,TRBJ2-7,TRBV28,CASSLKQGTQYF
-,TRBJ2-1,TRBV2,CASNLLASNEQFF
-,TRBJ2-2,TRBV12-3/TRBV12-4,CASRETGELFF
-,TRBJ1-5,TRBV24-1,CATSDSRQLHGNQPQHF
once,TRBJ1-3,TRBV28,CASSTQGSLGNTIYF
-,TRBJ2-2,TRBV18,CASSPGTGETGELFF
-,TRBJ2-1,TRBV11-2,CASSASGGNNEQFF
-,TRBJ1-4,TRBV6-5,CASSKRTGVHEKLFF
-,TRBJ2-5,TRBV7-7,CASSLGTGTQETQYF
-,TRBJ1-5,TRBV7-2,CASSFTAGDGQPQHF
-,TRBJ1-5,TRBV6-5,CASSHSGEQPQHF
-,TRBJ1-4,TRBV5-4,CASSAAGGPGNEKLFF
-,TRBJ1-2,TRBV5-8,CASTREFERGYTF
-,TRBJ1-2,TRBV9,CASSESVQAGEYGYTF
-,TRBJ1-2,TRBV6-5,CASSLTGYGYTF
-,TRBJ1-1,TRBV20-1,CSAEQNTEAFF
-,TRBJ1-2,TRBV18,CASSPPGTGGNYGYTF
-,TRBJ1-1,TRBV19,CASSPGTEGMTEAFF
-,TRBJ2-1,TRBV6-5,CASRRPTSGYNEQFF